This TCR beta chain emerged from a study of T cell changes during pregnancy in multiple sclerosis. In germline, CDR1 is SGHDT, CDR2 YYEEEE. The CDR3 consists of 18 residues. The germline V and J ends were trimmed by 3 bases and 1 base, with 20 bases remaining between them. Assay used: immunoSEQ multiplex PCR; TCRdb lists only in-frame clones, some missing. This sample has 40,000 or so clones, with under 95% found just once. The sequence was obtained from a female donor with multiple sclerosis, enrolled in a pregnancy study. This chain joins TRBV5-6 and TRBJ2-1, with a tentative D call TRBD2 (6 bases). The sample here was CD8+ T cells from peripheral blood mononuclear cells, taken in the first trimester of pregnancy. The CDR3 is CASSSDPGGVASYNEQFF. CDR3 nucleotide sequence: TGTGCCAGCAGCTCCGACCCCGGGGGTGTCGCATCCTACAATGAGCAGTTCTTC. The full variable domain, in which reference TRBV5-6 and TRBJ2-1 provide the parts outside the CDR3, is DAGVTQSPTHLIKTRGQQVTLRCSPKSGHDTVSWYQQALGQGPQFIFQYYEEEERQRGNFPDRFSGHQFPNYSSELNVNALLLGDSALYLCASSSDPGGVASYNEQFFGPGTRLTVL.